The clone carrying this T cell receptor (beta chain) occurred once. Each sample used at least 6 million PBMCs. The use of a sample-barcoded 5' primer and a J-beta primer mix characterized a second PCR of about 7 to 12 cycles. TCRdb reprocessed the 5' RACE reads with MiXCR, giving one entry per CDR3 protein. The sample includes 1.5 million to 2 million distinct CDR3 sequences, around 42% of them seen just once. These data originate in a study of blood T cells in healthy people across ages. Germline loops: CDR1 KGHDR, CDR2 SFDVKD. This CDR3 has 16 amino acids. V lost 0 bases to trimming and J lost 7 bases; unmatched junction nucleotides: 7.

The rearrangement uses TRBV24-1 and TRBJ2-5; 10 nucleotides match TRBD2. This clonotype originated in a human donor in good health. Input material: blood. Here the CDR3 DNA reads TGTGCCACCAGTGATTTGGGAGCGGGGGGGGCGGGGACCCAGTACTTC. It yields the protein CATSDLGAGGAGTQYF.